This T cell receptor (beta chain) was identified in a study of T cell changes during pregnancy in multiple sclerosis (dated by TCRdb to between 2018 and 2021). With regard to the full study: The study examined how the T cell repertoire changed over the course of pregnancy in women with multiple sclerosis.

The junction carries 7 bases between V and J, which are trimmed by 0 bases and 1 base respectively. For CDR1 and CDR2, the germline V gene lists SGHRS and YFSETQ. The CDR3, from cysteine to phenylalanine, totals 14 residues. The read is trimmed to its CDR3 DNA, 42 bases read in frame from base 1. In its sample, this clone was seen once. Its antigen remains undetermined. No much larger clonotype is one base removed from it; base qualities were not supplied. Library preparation employed the immunoSEQ multiplex PCR assay. What TCRdb holds here is the immuneACCESS table cut down to in-frame rearrangements. Part of the clones is not present; checked against another copy, under half of the missing clones reflect an unresolved V gene, and the others are unexplained. The sample table records 65,000 to 80,000 clones; 85% to 95% of these occur just once. Of the sample, approximately 1% is held by the ten largest clones.

The source was peripheral blood, collected in the first trimester of pregnancy. This chain is built from TRBV5-1 and TRBJ1-1; the D segment cannot be called with confidence. This receptor was obtained from a female donor with multiple sclerosis, enrolled in a pregnancy study. The CDR3 has the sequence CASSLDVSNTEAFF. The DNA sequence is TGCGCCAGCAGCTTGGATGTCTCGAACACTGAAGCTTTCTTT.